This T cell receptor (beta chain) was profiled in a study of PD-1 blockade in classical Hodgkin lymphoma. Concerning this clone: The antigen is undetermined. At one of its ends the junction is not consistent with the germline gene, which may arise from a read error.

The time point was: newly diagnosed, previously untreated cHL patient sample. For comparison, PBMCs from newly diagnosed, untreated classical Hodgkin lymphoma were used. CDR1 is MGHDK and CDR2 is SYGVNS in the germline V gene. The CDR3 has 18 residues. Assay used: immunoSEQ multiplex PCR; TCRdb lists only in-frame clones, some missing. This sample has about 47,000 clones, with approximately 91% found just once. Overall study results and limits: Relapsed/refractory patients reportedly had the lowest baseline TCR diversity, below newly diagnosed patients, who were below healthy donors.

Sequenced sample: peripheral blood mononuclear cells (PBMCs). The TCR comes from a human donor with classical Hodgkin lymphoma. The chain recombines TRBV25-1 with TRBJ2-2, with TRBD1 identical over 7 bases. CDR3: CASSQYPGGQKNTGELFF. DNA for the CDR3: TGTGCCAGCAGTCAATACCCAGGGGGACAGAAGAACACCGGGGAGCTGTTTTTT.